The present T cell receptor (beta chain) was sequenced within a study of T cell repertoires in ileal Crohn's disease. Repertoires were generated with immunoSEQ multiplex PCR, while TCRdb's copy carries only in-frame clones and drops some. There are some 16,000 clones in the sample; about 92% occur only once, and 6% to 8% lies in the top ten. Trimming removed 6 bases from V and 4 bases from J; junction bases left unmatched: 9. Germline CDR1 reads MDHEN; CDR2 reads SYDVKM. The CDR3 is 14 residues long. The sample's time point: inflamed ileum from the surgical specimen. This chain uses TRBV28 with TRBJ2-7; 7 bases are a match to TRBD1. The receptor was derived from an adult with Crohn's disease. The source material was ileal tissue. The DNA of the CDR3 is TGTGCCAGCAGGTCTCCGGGACAGCTATACGAGCAGTACTTC. It codes for CASRSPGQLYEQYF.